This entry lists 23 T cell receptor beta chains sequenced from one sample in a study of shared clonotypes between healthy human individuals. Produced via immunoSEQ multiplex PCR; TCRdb's table is partial and in-frame only. The top ten hold approximately 1.5% of the sample, which has roughly 1,100,000 clones, 60% to 80% seen once. The sequenced sample consisted of memory CD4+ T cells sorted from blood. The subset denotes: CD45RA-negative fraction. Every receptor here comes from a man aged 18 to 30 in good health.

The V gene is TRBV6-5, the J gene TRBJ2-7, with D perhaps TRBD2 (6 bases). Deletions cut 0 bases from V and 4 bases from J, with 10 bases between. The length of the CDR3 is 14 residues. CDR1 MNHEY and CDR2 SVGAGI come from the germline V gene. The CDR3 DNA follows: TGTGCCAGCAGTTACTCGACGCGGGGATACGAGCAGTACTTC. This sequence encodes CASSYSTRGYEQYF.

The V gene is TRBV18, the J gene TRBJ2-3, with D uncertain. The V end lost 7 bases, the J end lost 0 bases, and 5 bases lay between the germline ends. CDR3 length equals 12 residues. The germline V gene encodes CDR1 KGHSH and CDR2 LQKENI. As DNA, the CDR3 is TGTGCCAGCTTTAAAAGCACAGATACGCAGTATTTT. Residues: CASFKSTDTQYF.

This clone was counted a few times. The V gene is TRBV28, the J gene TRBJ1-1; perhaps TRBD1 as D (5 bases). CDR1 is MDHEN, CDR2 SYDVKM, per germline. V lost 2 bases, J lost 3 bases, and 10 bases lay in between. The CDR3 consists of 14 residues. The CDR3 protein is CASSLVGGDTEAFF. CDR3 DNA sequence: TGTGCCAGCAGTTTAGTGGGGGGGGACACTGAAGCTTTCTTT.

This clone was observed at least ten times. This same CDR3 is encoded by further DNA sequences in the sample. The chain is built from TRBV7-9 and TRBJ2-7, with D perhaps TRBD1 (7 bases). Trimming took off 5 bases at V and 3 bases at J, with 14 bases between the two ends. The CDR3 is made up of 14 amino acids. CDR1 and CDR2 (germline): SEHNR, FQNEAQ (reference sequence). For the CDR3, the DNA is TGTGCCAGCAGCCCGCGGGACAGCCACTACGAGCAGTACTTC. It translates to CASSPRDSHYEQYF.

The chain joins TRBV19 to TRBJ2-1; possible D gene TRBD2, 5 bases. V lost 3 bases and J 8 bases, leaving 17 bases between the germline ends. The CDR3 contains 15 residues. The V gene's germline CDR1 is LNHDA and CDR2 SQIVND (reference sequence). The CDR3: CASSIHSPEVDEQFF. For the CDR3, the DNA is TGTGCCAGTAGTATCCACTCTCCGGAGGTAGATGAGCAGTTCTTC.

This clone was picked up a small number of times. The chain carries TRBV5-1 and TRBJ2-7; D remains ambiguous. Deletions cut 3 bases from V and 0 bases from J, with 10 bases between. The CDR3 is 14 residues long. From germline, CDR1 is SGHRS and CDR2 YFSETQ. The CDR3 spells CASSSVMSSYEQYF. The CDR3 nucleotides are TGCGCCAGCAGCTCTGTGATGAGCTCCTACGAGCAGTACTTC.

The count of this clone is one. V and J are TRBV7-3 and TRBJ2-2, with D possibly being TRBD1 (6 bases). Trimming removed 5 bases at V and 6 bases at J, with 13 bases between. The CDR3 is 14 amino acids. Germline V lookup: CDR1 SGHTA, CDR2 FQGTGA. The CDR3 nucleotides are TGTGCCAGCAGCACCCGACAGGCGGCCGGGGAGCTGTTTTTT. It encodes CASSTRQAAGELFF.

This rearrangement joins TRBV5-1 to TRBJ2-7, with 8 bases identical to TRBD2. With V trimmed by 0 bases and J by 5 bases, 7 bases remained unmatched. Per germline, CDR1 SGHRS and CDR2 YFSETQ. The length of the CDR3 is 15 residues. The CDR3 sequence is CASSLGASGWNEQYF. DNA of the CDR3: TGCGCCAGCAGCTTGGGGGCTAGCGGGTGGAACGAGCAGTACTTC.

Regarding this clone: The sample carries other DNA sequences with the same CDR3. The CDR3 region has the DNA TGTGCCAGCAGTTTTAGCGGGGGAGGCACAGATACGCAGTATTTT. This sequence encodes CASSFSGGGTDTQYF. The genes are TRBV28 and TRBJ2-3; 9 bases line up with TRBD2. In germline, CDR1 is MDHEN, CDR2 SYDVKM. V was pared by 3 bases and J by 1 base, with 2 bases of the junction left unmatched. This CDR3 has 15 residues.

Comments on this clone: Other DNA sequences in this specimen translate into the identical CDR3. CDR3 residues: CASSLGVNTGELFF. CDR3 nucleotide sequence: TGTGCCAGCAGTTTAGGGGTCAACACCGGGGAGCTGTTTTTT. This chain connects TRBV27 to TRBJ2-2, with D unresolved. The CDR3 has 14 residues. Looked up from germline, CDR1 is MNHEY and CDR2 is SMNVEV (reference sequence). With 2 bases removed from V and 2 bases from J, the gap between germline ends came to 6 bases.

J is TRBJ2-2 and V is TRBV7-8; 8 bases agree with TRBD1. The CDR3 loop spans 15 amino acids. Germline CDR1 reads SGHVS; CDR2 reads FQNEAQ. J gave up 6 bases and V 4 bases, and 7 bases lay outside the gene matches. The CDR3 is CASSSQGAAAGELFF. The CDR3 DNA reads TGTGCCAGCAGCTCGCAGGGGGCAGCCGCCGGGGAGCTGTTTTTT.

The rearrangement joins TRBV6-6 to TRBJ2-4, with 12 bases that match TRBD2. The CDR3 has 16 amino acids. CDR1 and CDR2 from the germline V gene are MNHNY and SVGAGI (reference sequence). V shed 7 bases and J 4 bases; nucleotides not matched to a gene: 8. The CDR3 here is CASKASGRDSKNIQYF. In nucleotides, the CDR3 is TGTGCCAGCAAAGCTAGCGGGAGGGATAGTAAAAACATTCAGTACTTC.

The genes are TRBV29-1 and TRBJ1-4; D is perhaps TRBD1 (6 bases). The CDR3 spans 15 residues. The V gene's germline CDR1 is SQVTM and CDR2 ANQGSEA. V was clipped by 3 bases and J by 2 bases, with 13 bases between them. The CDR3 bases are TGCAGCGTTGAGGGAGACAGGTCGACTAATGAAAAACTGTTTTTT. It specifies CSVEGDRSTNEKLFF.

This clone has just a few counts. V and J are TRBV7-2 and TRBJ2-7; TRBD2 might be the D (6 bases). The CDR3 runs to 13 residues. Deletions cut 5 bases from V and 5 bases from J, with 13 bases between. The germline CDR1 and CDR2 sequences are SGHTA and FQGNSA. In nucleotides, the CDR3 is TGTGCCAGCAGCCGGGACTCCCGTGACGAGCAGTACTTC. It encodes CASSRDSRDEQYF.

V and J are TRBV6-5 and TRBJ2-5; TRBD1 matches 8 bases. The CDR3 runs 15 residues. Trimming removed 4 bases from V and 12 bases from J; junction bases left unmatched: 16. CDR1 is MNHEY, CDR2 SVGAGI, per germline. The CDR3 is CASSSREGRGRREYF. CDR3 nucleotides: TGTGCCAGCAGTTCTCGGGAAGGCAGGGGGCGTCGGGAGTACTTC.

This clone was observed a handful of times. This chain connects TRBV28 to TRBJ2-7, with 9 positions matching TRBD2. With 6 bases clipped from V and 0 bases from J, the junction kept 6 bases outside the gene matches. From germline, CDR1 is MDHEN and CDR2 SYDVKM. The CDR3 spans 15 residues. The CDR3 nucleotides are TGTGCCAGCAGCCCTAGCGGGACGGCCTCCTACGAGCAGTACTTC. Protein: CASSPSGTASYEQYF.

Turning to this clone: One end of the junction is discordant with germline, which a read error may explain. CDR3 nucleotide sequence: TGTGCCTGGGTTCCGGGACAGGGGGAAAAGGAGCGGTACTTC. It encodes CAWVPGQGEKERYF. The chain links TRBV30 to TRBJ2-7; TRBD1 matches 11 bases. The CDR3 sequence is 14 residues long. The germline CDR1 and CDR2 sequences are GTSNPN and SVGIG (reference sequence).

The gene calls are TRBV13 and TRBJ2-1; 8 bases are shared with TRBD2. Germline V gene lookup returns CDR1 PRHDT and CDR2 FYEKMQ (reference sequence). There are 16 residues in the CDR3. V dropped 5 bases and J dropped 9; count of bases not matched to a gene: 15. DNA of the CDR3: TGTGCCAGCAGCAGGGGAAAGGGACTAGGTGCCAGTGAGCAGTTCTTC. Translated: CASSRGKGLGASEQFF. The whole variable domain, filled in from reference TRBV13 and TRBJ2-1, reads AAGVIQSPRHLIKEKRETATLKCYPIPRHDTVYWYQQGPGQDPQFLISFYEKMQSDKGSIPDRFSAQQFSDYHSELNMSSLELGDSALYFCASSRGKGLGASEQFFGPGTRLTVL.

This chain connects TRBV28 to TRBJ1-1, with TRBD1 as a possible D gene (6 bases). Germline lookup yields CDR1 MDHEN and CDR2 SYDVKM. The CDR3 contains 15 residues. V shed 5 bases and J shed 4 bases, with 17 bases lying between them. The chain's CDR3 is CASSVTGKLGTEAFF. The CDR3 nucleotides read TGTGCCAGCAGTGTAACAGGGAAGTTAGGCACTGAAGCTTTCTTT.

V usage is TRBV15 and J usage is TRBJ2-2; perhaps D is TRBD1 or TRBD2 (5 bases each). This CDR3 contains 17 residues. Germline V lookup: CDR1 LNHNV, CDR2 YYDKDF (reference sequence). The V gene lost 1 base and the J gene lost 10 bases, with 22 bases spanning the gap. The CDR3, as DNA: TGTGCCACCAGCAGAGCGGGACGACTAACCTCAGGTTCGGAGCTGTTTTTT. Amino acid sequence: CATSRAGRLTSGSELFF.

The rearrangement links TRBV6-1 to TRBJ1-6; no firm D call. The CDR3 contains 14 residues. The germline V gene encodes CDR1 MNHNS and CDR2 SASEGT. V was pared by 7 bases and J by 7 bases, with 14 bases between. CDR3: CASNPEVGNSPLHF. DNA for the CDR3: TGTGCCAGCAATCCGGAGGTGGGCAATTCACCCCTCCACTTT.

The chain is built from TRBV6-6 and TRBJ2-5, with D uncertain. The length of the CDR3 is 12 residues. The ends were cut back, 5 bases at V and 3 bases at J, with 7 bases in the middle. Germline-derived CDR1 and CDR2 are MNHNY and SVGAGI (reference sequence). The CDR3 bases are TGTGCCAGCAGTCGGGCAGAAGAGACCCAGTACTTC. Translating gives CASSRAEETQYF.

The chain employs TRBV5-1 and TRBJ2-3, with 8 bases lining up with TRBD2. Germline V gene sequence: CDR1 SGHRS, CDR2 YFSETQ. This CDR3 has 16 residues. The ends lost 6 bases at V and 0 bases at J; junction bases unmatched: 9. The DNA of the CDR3 is TGCGCCAGCAAGGTTTCGGTAGCGGGGAGCACAGATACGCAGTATTTT. It encodes CASKVSVAGSTDTQYF.